The 18 T cell receptor beta chains given below trace back to one sample, sequenced in a study of cytomegalovirus exposure and HLA in healthy donors. Researchers ran the PCR with 60 Vbeta and 13 Jbeta primers. Repertoires were generated with immunoSEQ multiplex PCR, while TCRdb's copy carries only in-frame clones and drops some. The table lists over 70,000 clones, around 80% of them singletons, with 2.5% in the top ten. The specimen sequenced was PBMCs. Receptor source: a male donor in good health and CMV-seropositive.

V and J are TRBV29-1 and TRBJ2-7, with 11 bases matching TRBD1. CDR1 is SQVTM and CDR2 is ANQGSEA in the germline V gene. The CDR3 loop spans 13 amino acids. V trimming: 6 bases; J trimming: 3 bases; junction bases outside the gene matches: 4. CDR3 DNA: TGCAGCGTAGGGGACAGGGGGAACTACGAGCAGTACTTC. Translation: CSVGDRGNYEQYF.

V usage is TRBV29-1 and J usage is TRBJ2-3; D gene uncertain. The germline CDR1 and CDR2 sequences are SQVTM and ANQGSEA. This CDR3 comprises 16 residues. V lost 7 bases and J 0 bases, leaving 20 bases between the germline ends. CDR3 amino acids: CSASATGWVSTDTQYF. CDR3 DNA: TGCAGCGCCTCAGCCACGGGTTGGGTTAGCACAGATACGCAGTATTTT.

This clone was seen a single time. The rearrangement joins TRBV19 to TRBJ1-3; D not resolved. Per germline, CDR1 LNHDA and CDR2 SQIVND (reference sequence). This CDR3 is built from 13 residues. V gave up 9 bases and J gave up 0 bases, with 9 bases separating them. CDR3 nucleotide sequence: TGTGCCAGCACATACCTCTCTGGAAACACCATATATTTT. Residues: CASTYLSGNTIYF.

The chain carries TRBV7-9 and TRBJ1-1; D gene ambiguous. Trimming took off 4 bases at V and 4 bases at J, with 16 bases between the two ends. Germline CDR1 reads SEHNR; CDR2 reads FQNEAQ (reference sequence). The length of the CDR3 is 15 residues. Here the CDR3 reads CASSSRPQSGTEAFF. In DNA form, the CDR3 reads TGTGCCAGCAGCTCAAGACCCCAGTCGGGCACTGAAGCTTTCTTT.

This chain links TRBV28 with TRBJ2-7; maybe TRBD2 (6 bases). Trimming cost V 8 bases and J 2 bases, with 13 bases left between them. The CDR3 covers 13 residues. CDR1 MDHEN and CDR2 SYDVKM come from the germline V gene. The CDR3 DNA reads as TGTGCCAGCCGGAGCGGCGGGACCTACGAGCAGTACTTC. Translation: CASRSGGTYEQYF.

The V and J genes are TRBV23-1 and TRBJ2-7; 9 nucleotides line up with TRBD1. TRBV23-1 is annotated as an ORF whose role is uncertain. V shed 6 bases, J shed 4 bases, and the junction held 7 bases outside the gene matches. This CDR3 region has 14 residues. The CDR3 sequence: CASRPGQGLYEQYF. The CDR3 bases are TGCGCCAGCAGACCGGGACAGGGTCTTTACGAGCAGTACTTC.

Comment on this clone: Different DNA sequences within this sample yield the same CDR3. V gene TRBV28 combines with J gene TRBJ1-4; 9 bases agree with TRBD1. Germline CDR1 reads MDHEN; CDR2 reads SYDVKM. The V segment lost 6 bases and the J segment 2 bases; nucleotides outside the gene matches: 1. The CDR3 is 14 amino acids. The CDR3 region has the DNA TGTGCCAGCAGGGGGACAGGGACTAATGAAAAACTGTTTTTT. It specifies CASRGTGTNEKLFF.

This clone was seen once. The chain links TRBV28 to TRBJ2-5; D gene ambiguous. The germline V gene encodes CDR1 MDHEN and CDR2 SYDVKM. Trimming pared 6 bases from V and 5 bases from J, leaving 13 bases between. This CDR3 is 13 amino acids long. DNA for the CDR3: TGTGCCAGCAGCCCCACGTCGAGGGAGACCCAGTACTTC. Amino acids: CASSPTSRETQYF.

This sequence joins TRBV4-1 and TRBJ1-1; maybe TRBD1 (5 bases). V was shortened by 2 bases and J by 4 bases, with 14 bases between the two germline ends. CDR1 and CDR2 from the germline V gene are MGHRA and YSYEKL. This CDR3 contains 15 residues. This CDR3 reads CASSQSGWGGTEAFF. The CDR3 DNA follows: TGCGCCAGCAGCCAAAGCGGCTGGGGGGGCACTGAAGCTTTCTTT.

This clone was detected only once. The gene calls are TRBV5-6 and TRBJ1-2; TRBD1 aligns across 9 bases. The CDR3 is 13 residues long. With 4 bases clipped from V and 5 bases from J, the junction kept 3 bases outside the gene matches. The germline gives CDR1 SGHDT, CDR2 YYEEEE. The CDR3 nucleotides read TGTGCCAGCAGCCCCGGGACAGGGTATGGCTACACCTTC. Its protein is CASSPGTGYGYTF.

The gene calls are TRBV12-5 and TRBJ2-3; D not resolved. Germline V lookup: CDR1 LGHNT, CDR2 FRNRAP. The CDR3 is made up of 11 amino acids. V was trimmed by 7 bases and J by 3 bases, leaving 5 bases between them. CDR3 nucleotides: TGTGCTAGTGCCCGGACAGATACGCAGTATTTT. It encodes CASARTDTQYF.

The CDR3 sequence: CASSLALAGRTGELFF. The CDR3 coding sequence is TGCGCCAGCAGCTTGGCCTTAGCGGGACGGACCGGGGAGCTGTTTTTT. This chain links TRBV5-1 with TRBJ2-2, with TRBD2 identical over 8 bases. The CDR3 consists of 16 residues. Losses at the gene ends were 0 bases for V and 5 bases for J; bases not matched to a gene: 6. CDR1 is SGHRS, CDR2 YFSETQ, per germline.

About this clone: Sequence at one end of the junction differs from germline and may be a read error. The chain couples TRBV28 to TRBJ2-7; 7 nucleotides agree with TRBD2. Germline loops: CDR1 MDHEN, CDR2 SYDVKM. The CDR3 sequence is 11 residues long. This CDR3 reads CASSRGETSRF. The CDR3 DNA reads as TGTGCCAGCAGCCGGGGGGAGACTAGCAGATTC.

The chain combines TRBV7-3 with TRBJ1-4; no firm D call. Germline V gives CDR1 SGHTA, CDR2 FQGTGA. V dropped 5 bases and J dropped 3 bases, with 7 bases sitting between them. The CDR3 totals 13 residues. The CDR3 DNA sequence: TGTGCCAGCAGCCCCTCGGCTAATGAAAAACTGTTTTTT. This gives the protein CASSPSANEKLFF.

The rearrangement joins TRBV6-4 to TRBJ1-4, with a tentative D call TRBD1 (5 bases). V was pared by 7 bases and J by 5 bases, with 11 bases between. CDR3 size: 13 residues. Germline V gives CDR1 MRHNA, CDR2 SNTAGT. The CDR3: CASKGRENEKLFF. In nucleotides, the CDR3 is TGTGCCAGCAAGGGGCGGGAGAATGAAAAACTGTTTTTT.

The chain employs TRBV2 and TRBJ2-6, with TRBD2 identical over 8 bases. This CDR3 has 15 amino acids. J gave up 2 bases and V 9 bases, and 6 bases lay outside the gene matches. The germline V gene encodes CDR1 SNHLY and CDR2 FYNNEI. The CDR3 nucleotides are TGTGCCAGAGGGACTAGTAACCCTGGGGCCAACGTCCTGACTTTC. Its protein is CARGTSNPGANVLTF.

The chain couples TRBV9 to TRBJ1-1; D is possibly TRBD1 (5 bases). Germline V gives CDR1 SGDLS, CDR2 YYNGEE. The V gene lost 3 bases and the J gene lost 0 bases, with 9 bases spanning the gap. This CDR3 has 14 amino acids. Written as DNA, the CDR3 is TGTGCCAGCAGCGCTACGACAGTGAACACTGAAGCTTTCTTT. It translates to CASSATTVNTEAFF.

This chain joins TRBV28 and TRBJ2-7; 8 nucleotides align to TRBD1. The CDR3 runs to 13 residues. Germline-derived CDR1 and CDR2 are MDHEN and SYDVKM. Losses at the gene ends were 4 bases for V and 4 bases for J; bases not matched to a gene: 3. CDR3 sequence (DNA): TGTGCCAGCAGTTCCAGGGGGCGGTACGAGCAGTACTTC. Protein sequence: CASSSRGRYEQYF.